This T cell receptor (beta chain) comes out of a study of CD8+ T cells in alopecia areata. The CDR3 totals 14 residues. Germline-derived CDR1 and CDR2 are SQVTM and ANQGSEA. V lost 4 bases and J lost 3, with 15 bases in between. Sequencing relied on a cDNA template that was reverse transcribed from extracted RNA. Sequencing was performed with immunoSEQ multiplex PCR; in TCRdb, only in-frame clones are kept and a portion is missing. The sample lists roughly 170,000 clones; 59% were seen once. The sequenced sample was CD4+ T cells sorted from blood, obtained at week 0. This receptor was identified in a human donor with alopecia areata. The chain employs TRBV29-1 and TRBJ1-1; D gene unclear. CDR3 amino acids: CSVVLKRRDTEAFF. CDR3 DNA: TGCAGCGTTGTCTTGAAGCGGAGGGACACTGAAGCTTTCTTT.